The 5 T cell receptor beta chains listed next were all sequenced from one sample in a study of T cell responses to AZD1222 COVID-19 vaccine. Sequencing was performed with immunoSEQ multiplex PCR; in TCRdb, only in-frame clones are kept and a portion is missing. The repertoire consists of around 120,000 clones, with 80% to 95% occurring once and the leading ten covering more than 7%. The sample was peripheral blood, taken 28 days after the second AZD1222 dose. Receptors originate from an adult who received the AZD1222 COVID-19 vaccine.

J is TRBJ1-1 and V is TRBV10-3; a possible D gene is TRBD1 (5 bases). The CDR3 loop spans 15 amino acids. V lost 0 bases, J lost 5 bases, and 13 bases lay in between. Germline V gives CDR1 ENHRY, CDR2 SYGVKD. The CDR3 sequence: CAISESQVPRTEAFF. CDR3 in DNA: TGTGCCATCAGTGAGTCACAGGTCCCGAGGACTGAAGCTTTCTTT.

The V and J genes are TRBV5-1 and TRBJ2-1; D may match TRBD1 or TRBD2 (6 bases each). Germline CDR1 and CDR2: SGHRS and YFSETQ. Trimming took off 2 bases at V and 2 bases at J, with 8 bases between the two ends. This CDR3 has 14 residues. The CDR3 DNA reads as TGCGCCAGCAGCTTTGGGGGGCCCTACAATGAGCAGTTCTTC. This gives the protein CASSFGGPYNEQFF.

This clone was seen only once. V usage is TRBV27 and J usage is TRBJ2-7, with 10 bases identical to TRBD1. J lost 3 bases, V lost 3 bases, and 5 bases had no gene match. This CDR3 is built from 15 residues. Germline loops: CDR1 MNHEY, CDR2 SMNVEV (reference sequence). The CDR3 DNA reads TGTGCCAGCAGTTTGAGACAGGGGGCCTTCTACGAGCAGTACTTC. Protein: CASSLRQGAFYEQYF.

The chain combines TRBV5-6 with TRBJ1-2; D perhaps matches TRBD1 (5 bases). The germline V gene encodes CDR1 SGHDT and CDR2 YYEEEE. Trimming removed 0 bases from V and 5 bases from J, with 11 bases in between. The CDR3 sequence is 14 residues long. The DNA for the CDR3 is TGTGCCAGCAGCTTGGGCCAGGGAACTTATGGCTACACCTTC. Its protein product is CASSLGQGTYGYTF. The whole variable domain, filled in from reference TRBV5-6 and TRBJ1-2, reads DAGVTQSPTHLIKTRGQQVTLRCSPKSGHDTVSWYQQALGQGPQFIFQYYEEEERQRGNFPDRFSGHQFPNYSSELNVNALLLGDSALYLCASSLGQGTYGYTFGSGTRLTVV.

V usage is TRBV7-9 and J usage is TRBJ1-4, with no clear D. V shed 0 bases and J shed 8 bases, with 16 bases lying between them. Germline lookup yields CDR1 SEHNR and CDR2 FQNEAQ (reference sequence). This CDR3 comprises 16 residues. The CDR3 bases are TGTGCCAGCAGCTTAGCGCGTCAGTGGACTGACGAAAAACTGTTTTTT. Translation: CASSLARQWTDEKLFF.